Listed below are T cell receptor beta chains from one sample, sequenced in a study of cytomegalovirus exposure and HLA in healthy donors. The data were produced by immunoSEQ multiplex PCR, yet TCRdb's version contains in-frame clones alone and is incomplete. The repertoire consists of 250,000 to 350,000 clones, with approximately 90% occurring once and the leading ten covering around 3.7%. The sequenced material came from PBMCs. The receptors stem from a man aged 35-49 years in good health and CMV-seropositive. Each CDR3 is given with its conserved first and last residue. The D gene is left open where the match is weak.

V gene	J gene	D gene	CDR3 protein
TRBV7-9	TRBJ2-7	TRBD1	CASSYGTGPSYEQYF
TRBV7-2	TRBJ1-5	TRBD1	CASSSGDRGLQPQHF
TRBV4-3	TRBJ2-7	-	CASSQANAATTYEQYF
TRBV6-1	TRBJ1-2	TRBD1	CASTGTGEGYGYTF
TRBV7-3	TRBJ2-1	TRBD2	CASSTLAGPYNEQFF
TRBV5-1	TRBJ1-5	-	CASSPGFEGQPQHF
TRBV6-5	TRBJ2-2	TRBD1	CASSSLGQGAPGELFF
TRBV25-1	TRBJ1-1	-	CASSEYIGGTEAFF
TRBV7-8	TRBJ2-3	TRBD2	CASSIRLAGVATQYF
TRBV10-3	TRBJ2-5	-	CAISEGGEETQYF
TRBV10-3	TRBJ2-5	-	CAISESKAGEEETQYF
TRBV9	TRBJ1-5	-	CASRPDSNQPQHF
TRBV9	TRBJ1-2	-	CASSLRTEPYGYTF
TRBV6-6	TRBJ1-5	TRBD1	CASSYGQGSNQPQHF
TRBV6-5	TRBJ2-1	-	CASSPQSREQFF
TRBV27	TRBJ1-1	-	CASSLSRSRTFLEAFF
TRBV18	TRBJ2-3	-	CASSPLAATQYF
TRBV2	TRBJ1-6	-	CASRYPGASSYNSPLHF
TRBV7-6	TRBJ2-1	TRBD1	CASSPGTDYNEQFF
TRBV12-5	TRBJ1-1	-	CASSMAGVNTEAFF
TRBV7-3	TRBJ2-1	-	CASSLRSRGPRVVNEQFF
TRBV7-9	TRBJ1-2	-	CASSFQAAGYTF
TRBV5-1	TRBJ1-4	TRBD1	CASSPGAQGDEKLFF
TRBV18	TRBJ2-1	TRBD2	CASSPRNLLAGVGSYNEQFF
TRBV5-4	TRBJ2-7	TRBD1	CASSPGTGGYEQYF
TRBV28	TRBJ1-3	-	CASSLTGVGNTIYF
TRBV5-1	TRBJ2-5	TRBD2	CASSLDQRERETQYF
TRBV27	TRBJ2-5	TRBD2	CASSPRVAGGPGETQYF